The clone carrying this T cell receptor beta chain has ten or more counts. Its target is unknown. This specimen comes from a study of Graves' ophthalmopathy and Graves' hyperthyroidism. Study-level points and caveats: Predictions made by the model for ophthalmopathy progression reached 70.59% sensitivity and roughly 75% specificity.

Amplified TCR beta CDR3 regions were obtained using RNA transcripts as template. RT-PCR was first run with HTBI primers, then multiplex PCR in a second round. Using its own MiXCR run on the multiplex PCR reads, TCRdb lists one record per CDR3 protein. The data contain 350,000 to 400,000 distinct CDR3 sequences, just over 15% of them singletons. Orbital computed tomography, thyroid ultrasound, TRAb, serum thyroxine and clinical symptoms formed the basis of diagnosis. The germline V gene encodes CDR1 SGHTA and CDR2 FQGNSA. CDR3 size: 12 residues. Trimming cost V 0 bases and J 7 bases, with 7 bases left between them.

The chain uses TRBV7-2 and TRBJ2-7; D remains ambiguous. This TCR derives from a woman aged 18-29 years with stable Graves' hyperthyroidism. The sequencing input was peripheral blood. The CDR3: CASSLASWEQYF. Written as DNA, the CDR3 is TGTGCCAGCAGCTTAGCCTCTTGGGAGCAGTACTTC.